The 21 T cell receptor beta chains reported below all come from one sample, sequenced in a study of identical twins. TCRdb fed the 5' RACE reads into MiXCR, producing one record per CDR3 protein. Of hundreds of thousands of distinct CDR3 sequences listed, 15% to 20% are singletons. This sample also belongs to another study, concerning T cells expressing NK-cell markers.

The sequenced sample consisted of PBMCs. The receptor set was obtained from a woman between 18 and 29 years old in good health.

There are many counts of this clonotype. The chain uses TRBV20-1 and TRBJ1-2; no definite D call. This CDR3 has 11 amino acids. Germline loops: CDR1 DFQATT, CDR2 SNEGSKA (reference sequence). Trimming removed 3 bases from V and 6 bases from J, with 8 bases in between. CDR3 sequence (DNA): TGCAGTGCTAGTGGCAGCCATGGCTACACCTTC. It specifies CSASGSHGYTF.

This clonotype was picked up a small number of times. This sequence joins TRBV6-2 or TRBV6-3 and TRBJ1-5; TRBD1 agrees at 7 bases. CDR1 is MNHEY, CDR2 SVGEGT, per germline. The CDR3 runs 14 residues. The J segment lost 6 bases and the V segment lost 5 bases, leaving 7 bases of the junction unmatched. CDR3 nucleotides: TGTGCCAGCAGTCCTCGATCAGGGGGTCAGCCCCAGCATTTT. It encodes CASSPRSGGQPQHF.

This clonotype came up a few times. The chain joins TRBV20-1 to TRBJ2-7, with 7 positions matching TRBD1. The CDR3 loop spans 14 amino acids. J gave up 3 bases and V 4 bases, and 9 bases lay outside the gene matches. Germline CDR1 reads DFQATT; CDR2 reads SNEGSKA (reference sequence). CDR3 loop: CSATGRGRSYEQYF. DNA for the CDR3: TGCAGTGCTACGGGAAGGGGGCGAAGCTACGAGCAGTACTTC.

The chain carries TRBV27 and TRBJ2-7; no definite D call. V was shortened by 10 bases and J by 1 base, with 8 bases between the two germline ends. Germline V gene sequence: CDR1 MNHEY, CDR2 SMNVEV (reference sequence). The CDR3 covers 11 residues. The CDR3 nucleotides are TGTGCCACCGACCGGTCCTACGAGCAGTACTTC. Its protein product is CATDRSYEQYF.

The rearrangement links TRBV20-1 to TRBJ1-1, with D perhaps TRBD1 (6 bases). Germline V gene sequence: CDR1 DFQATT, CDR2 SNEGSKA (reference sequence). Trimming took off 1 base at V and 2 bases at J, with 14 bases between the two ends. The CDR3 has 15 amino acids. CDR3 in amino acids: CSARAVLGGNTEAFF. CDR3 sequence (DNA): TGCAGTGCTAGAGCGGTTTTGGGGGGCAACACTGAAGCTTTCTTT.

V is TRBV3-1 and J is TRBJ2-4; D is perhaps TRBD2 (6 bases). The CDR3 is 13 amino acids. The germline V gene has CDR1 LGHDT and CDR2 YNNKEL (reference sequence). The V end was cut by 3 bases, the J end by 6 bases, with 9 bases between. The CDR3 is CASSQGLPNIQYF. Written as DNA, the CDR3 is TGTGCCAGCAGCCAGGGACTCCCAAACATTCAGTACTTC.

This chain connects TRBV28 to TRBJ1-1; no clear D gene. Trimming left V 1 base short and J 2 bases short, with 11 bases between. Germline CDR1 MDHEN, CDR2 SYDVKM. The CDR3 is made up of 15 amino acids. The CDR3 here is CASSLSGVRNTEAFF. As DNA, the CDR3 is TGTGCCAGCAGTTTATCCGGGGTTCGAAACACTGAAGCTTTCTTT.

The CDR3 DNA reads as TGTGCCAGCAGTTTCTCGTTGCGGGGGCGCTGGGAAAACATTCAGTACTTC. The encoded protein is CASSFSLRGRWENIQYF. The rearrangement links TRBV27 to TRBJ2-4; D possibly corresponds to TRBD2 (7 bases). From germline, CDR1 is MNHEY and CDR2 SMNVEV (reference sequence). The CDR3 consists of 17 residues. Trimming left V 3 bases short and J 5 bases short, with 20 bases between.

J is TRBJ2-5 and V is TRBV20-1, with D possibly TRBD2 on 6 matching bases. Between the trimmed V and J ends, which lost 8 bases and 4 bases, there was a span of 17 bases. This CDR3 spans 13 amino acids. Per germline, CDR1 DFQATT and CDR2 SNEGSKA (reference sequence). In DNA, the CDR3 is TGCAGTTTTACGGCCCGGGGGAGAGAGACCCAGTACTTC. Protein: CSFTARGRETQYF.

This sequence joins TRBV10-3 and TRBJ2-3; weak D call: TRBD2 (6 bases). Germline CDR1 is ENHRY and CDR2 is SYGVKD. CDR3 length equals 14 residues. V lost 11 bases and J 1 base, leaving 16 bases between the germline ends. CDR3 amino acids: CAASRDPRTDTQYF. The CDR3 DNA reads as TGTGCCGCGTCGCGGGACCCGCGCACAGATACGCAGTATTTT.

The chain employs TRBV12-3 or TRBV12-4 and TRBJ1-1; D is undetermined. The ends were cut back, 5 bases at V and 4 bases at J, with 14 bases in the middle. This CDR3 has 14 residues. As DNA, the CDR3 is TGTGCCAGCAGTCGGACGAGGGTGGGCACTGAAGCTTTCTTT. Translated: CASSRTRVGTEAFF.

V is TRBV18 and J is TRBJ2-1; perhaps TRBD2 as D (7 bases). Germline V gene sequence: CDR1 KGHSH, CDR2 LQKENI. The CDR3 sequence is 17 residues long. Deletions cut 0 bases from V and 1 base from J, with 13 bases between. In nucleotides, the CDR3 is TGTGCCAGCTCACCACCTGGCGGGGGCCTTTCCTACAATGAGCAGTTCTTC. Its protein is CASSPPGGGLSYNEQFF. Together with reference TRBV18 and TRBJ2-1, the CDR3 gives the full variable domain: NAGVMQNPRHLVRRRGQEARLRCSPMKGHSHVYWYRQLPEEGLKFMVYLQKENIIDESGMPKERFSAEFPKEGPSILRIQQVVRGDSAAYFCASSPPGGGLSYNEQFFGPGTRLTVL.

V and J are TRBV5-1 and TRBJ1-1; TRBD1 is a possible D gene (5 bases). CDR1 SGHRS and CDR2 YFSETQ come from the germline V gene. The CDR3 has 15 residues. Trimming stripped 4 bases from V and 1 base from J, with 14 bases between. The CDR3 DNA reads as TGCGCCAGCAGCCCCAGGGTTCGGAGGAACACTGAAGCTTTCTTT. It codes for CASSPRVRRNTEAFF.

This clonotype was counted only a few times. The J gene is TRBJ2-5, the V gene TRBV6-2 or TRBV6-3; D perhaps matches TRBD1 (6 bases). Germline assignment: CDR1 MNHEY and CDR2 SVGEGT. Trimming took 6 bases from V and 5 from J, leaving 19 bases between them. This CDR3 contains 15 residues. DNA for the CDR3: TGTGCCAGCAGAAATCCAGCCCACAGGGAGGAGACCCAGTACTTC. The encoded protein is CASRNPAHREETQYF.

There are a few counts of this clonotype. The chain carries TRBV7-6 and TRBJ1-1, with D possibly being TRBD1 (6 bases). Germline CDR1 SGHVS, CDR2 FNYEAQ. The V end lost 4 bases, the J end lost 0 bases, and 12 bases lay between the germline ends. The CDR3 runs 15 residues. CDR3 sequence reads: CASSSRGQMNTEAFF. The CDR3 nucleotides are TGTGCCAGCAGCTCAAGAGGACAGATGAACACTGAAGCTTTCTTT.

The chain joins TRBV7-9 to TRBJ2-1; 9 positions match TRBD1. The CDR3 has 15 residues. V dropped 8 bases and J dropped 7; count of bases not matched to a gene: 12. The V gene's germline CDR1 is SEHNR and CDR2 FQNEAQ (reference sequence). For the CDR3, the DNA is TGTGCCAGCTATGACCCGGGACAGGGATGGAATGAGCAGTTCTTC. It yields the protein CASYDPGQGWNEQFF.

This clonotype was observed a single time. The rearrangement uses TRBV7-2 and TRBJ2-2, with D perhaps matching TRBD2 (5 bases). The V end lost 5 bases, the J end lost 7 bases, and 20 bases lay between the germline ends. The CDR3 sequence is 16 residues long. Germline values: CDR1 SGHTA, CDR2 FQGNSA. CDR3 sequence (DNA): TGTGCCAGCAGCCCACGGGGTGATCCTTTAGACGGGGAGCTGTTTTTT. Protein sequence: CASSPRGDPLDGELFF.

J is TRBJ2-7 and V is TRBV6-1; maybe TRBD1 (6 bases). The CDR3 contains 13 residues. The germline V gene encodes CDR1 MNHNS and CDR2 SASEGT. The V end was cut by 6 bases, the J end by 5 bases, with 14 bases between. CDR3 amino acids: CASRRTVAHEQYF. The DNA for the CDR3 is TGTGCCAGCAGGAGGACAGTCGCCCACGAGCAGTACTTC.

This clonotype was counted only a few times. V and J are TRBV12-3 or TRBV12-4 and TRBJ1-6; D gene uncertain. V was clipped by 6 bases and J by 13 bases, with 13 bases between them. There are 12 residues in the CDR3. This CDR3 reads CASSPTNMPLHF. Written as DNA, the CDR3 is TGTGCCAGCAGCCCCACCAACATGCCCCTCCACTTT.

Only a few counts were recorded for this clonotype. The CDR3 coding sequence is TGTGCCAGCAGGGGACTAGCGGGAGTACTCGATACGCAGTATTTT. The encoded protein is CASRGLAGVLDTQYF. V usage is TRBV7-2 and J usage is TRBJ2-3; 14 nucleotides align to TRBD2. V was pared by 6 bases and J by 6 bases, with 5 bases of the junction left unmatched. CDR3 length: 15 amino acids. CDR1 and CDR2 (germline): SGHTA, FQGNSA.

This clonotype has a count of ten or more. The CDR3 here is CASRSGLQETQYF. For the CDR3, the DNA is TGTGCCAGCAGGTCCGGGCTTCAAGAGACCCAGTACTTC. The chain links TRBV12-3 or TRBV12-4 to TRBJ2-5; D remains ambiguous. This CDR3 is 13 amino acids long. V shed 6 bases and J shed 2 bases, with 10 bases lying between them.